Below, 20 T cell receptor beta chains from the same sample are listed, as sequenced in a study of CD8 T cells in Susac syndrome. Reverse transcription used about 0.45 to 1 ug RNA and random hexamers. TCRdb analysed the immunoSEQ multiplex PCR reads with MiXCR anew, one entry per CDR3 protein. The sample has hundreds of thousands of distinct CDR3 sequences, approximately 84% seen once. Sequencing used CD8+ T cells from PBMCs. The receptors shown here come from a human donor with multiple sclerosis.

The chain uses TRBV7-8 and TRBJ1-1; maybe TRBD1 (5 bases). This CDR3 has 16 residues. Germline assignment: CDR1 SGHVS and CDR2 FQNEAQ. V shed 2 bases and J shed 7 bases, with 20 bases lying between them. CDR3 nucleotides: TGTGCCAGCAGCTTAACCCGGGGACCATACCTTTTTGAAGCTTTCTTT. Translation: CASSLTRGPYLFEAFF. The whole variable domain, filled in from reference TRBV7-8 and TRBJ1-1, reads GAGVSQSPRYKVAKRGQDVALRCDPISGHVSLFWYQQALGQGPEFLTYFQNEAQLDKSGLPSDRFFAERPEGSVSTLKIQRTQQEDSAVYLCASSLTRGPYLFEAFFGQGTRLTVV.

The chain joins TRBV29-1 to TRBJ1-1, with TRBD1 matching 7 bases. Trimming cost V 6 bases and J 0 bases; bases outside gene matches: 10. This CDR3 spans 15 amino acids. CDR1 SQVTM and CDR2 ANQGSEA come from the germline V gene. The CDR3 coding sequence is TGCAGCGTCGCCCAAGTCGGGACAGTGAACACTGAAGCTTTCTTT. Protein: CSVAQVGTVNTEAFF.

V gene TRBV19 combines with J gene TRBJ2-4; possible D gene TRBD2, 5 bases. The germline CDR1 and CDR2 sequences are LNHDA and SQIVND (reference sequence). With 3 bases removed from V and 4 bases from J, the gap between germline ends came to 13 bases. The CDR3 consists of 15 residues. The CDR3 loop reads CASSIPVARKNIQYF. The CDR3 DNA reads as TGTGCCAGTAGTATCCCGGTAGCGAGAAAAAACATTCAGTACTTC.

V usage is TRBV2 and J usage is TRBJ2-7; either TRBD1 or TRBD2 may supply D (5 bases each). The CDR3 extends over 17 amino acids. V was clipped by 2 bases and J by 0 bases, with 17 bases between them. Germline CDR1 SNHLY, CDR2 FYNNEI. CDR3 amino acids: CASSEWGLGMSSYEQYF. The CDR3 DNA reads TGTGCCAGCAGTGAATGGGGCCTCGGGATGAGCTCCTACGAGCAGTACTTC.

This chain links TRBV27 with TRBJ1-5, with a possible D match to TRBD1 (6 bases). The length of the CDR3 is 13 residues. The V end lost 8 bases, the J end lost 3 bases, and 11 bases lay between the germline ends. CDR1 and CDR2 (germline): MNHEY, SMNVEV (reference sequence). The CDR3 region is CASRDRSNQPQHF. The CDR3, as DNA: TGTGCCAGCCGTGACAGGTCCAATCAGCCCCAGCATTTT.

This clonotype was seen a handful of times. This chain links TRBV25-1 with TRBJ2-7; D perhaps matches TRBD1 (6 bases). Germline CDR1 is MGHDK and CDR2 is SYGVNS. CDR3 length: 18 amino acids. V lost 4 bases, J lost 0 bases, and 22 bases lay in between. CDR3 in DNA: TGTGCCAGCAGTGGGGGGACGGCAGGGGTGCTTAGCTCCTACGAGCAGTACTTC. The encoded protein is CASSGGTAGVLSSYEQYF.

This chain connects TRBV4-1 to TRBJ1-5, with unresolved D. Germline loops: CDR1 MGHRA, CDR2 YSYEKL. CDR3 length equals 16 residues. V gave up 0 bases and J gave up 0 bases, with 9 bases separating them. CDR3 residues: CASSQESGYSNQPQHF. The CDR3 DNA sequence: TGCGCCAGCAGCCAAGAATCAGGTTATAGCAATCAGCCCCAGCATTTT.

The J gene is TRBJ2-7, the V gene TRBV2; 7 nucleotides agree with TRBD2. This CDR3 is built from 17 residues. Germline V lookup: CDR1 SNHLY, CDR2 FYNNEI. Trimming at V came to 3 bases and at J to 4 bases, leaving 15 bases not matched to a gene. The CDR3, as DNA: TGTGCCAGCAGTGAGGAAAGACTAGCATTTTTCGGGTACGAGCAGTACTTC. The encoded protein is CASSEERLAFFGYEQYF.

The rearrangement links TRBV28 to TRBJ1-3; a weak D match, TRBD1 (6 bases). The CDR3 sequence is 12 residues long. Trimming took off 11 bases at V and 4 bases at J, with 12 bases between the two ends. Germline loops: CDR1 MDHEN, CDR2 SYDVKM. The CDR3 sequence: CAVQGRGNTIYF. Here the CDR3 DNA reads TGTGCCGTACAGGGTCGAGGAAACACCATATATTTT. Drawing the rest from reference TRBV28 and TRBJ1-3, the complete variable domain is DVKVTQSSRYLVKRTGEKVFLECVQDMDHENMFWYRQDPGLGLRLIYFSYDVKMKEKGDIPEGYSVSREKKERFSLILESASTNQTSMYLCAVQGRGNTIYFGEGSWLTVV.

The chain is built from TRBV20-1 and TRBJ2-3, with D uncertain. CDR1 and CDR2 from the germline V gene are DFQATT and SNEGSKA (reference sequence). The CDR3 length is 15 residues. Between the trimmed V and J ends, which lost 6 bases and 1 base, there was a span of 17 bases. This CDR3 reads CSANNRVLGTDTQYF. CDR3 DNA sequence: TGCAGTGCGAATAACCGGGTCCTAGGCACAGATACGCAGTATTTT.

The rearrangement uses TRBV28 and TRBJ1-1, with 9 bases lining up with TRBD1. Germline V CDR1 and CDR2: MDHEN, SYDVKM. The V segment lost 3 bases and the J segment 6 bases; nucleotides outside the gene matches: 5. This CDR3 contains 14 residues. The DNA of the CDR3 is TGTGCCAGCAGTTTTACAGGGGGCGTTCCTGAAGCTTTCTTT. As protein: CASSFTGGVPEAFF. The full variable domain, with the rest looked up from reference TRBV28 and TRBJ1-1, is DVKVTQSSRYLVKRTGEKVFLECVQDMDHENMFWYRQDPGLGLRLIYFSYDVKMKEKGDIPEGYSVSREKKERFSLILESASTNQTSMYLCASSFTGGVPEAFFGQGTRLTVV.

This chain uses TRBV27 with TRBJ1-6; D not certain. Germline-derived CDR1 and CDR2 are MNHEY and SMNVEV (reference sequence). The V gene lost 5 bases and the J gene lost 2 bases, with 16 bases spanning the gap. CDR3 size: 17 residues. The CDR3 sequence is CASSPTKGSTYNSPLHF. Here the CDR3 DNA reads TGTGCCAGCAGTCCCACAAAGGGCAGCACCTATAATTCACCCCTCCACTTT.

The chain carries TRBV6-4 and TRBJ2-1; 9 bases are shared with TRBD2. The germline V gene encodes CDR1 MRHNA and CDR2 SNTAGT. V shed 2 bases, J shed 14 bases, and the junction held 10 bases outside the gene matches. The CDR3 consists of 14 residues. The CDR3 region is CASSDEASGKGEFF. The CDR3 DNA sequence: TGTGCCAGCAGTGACGAGGCTAGCGGGAAGGGAGAGTTCTTC.

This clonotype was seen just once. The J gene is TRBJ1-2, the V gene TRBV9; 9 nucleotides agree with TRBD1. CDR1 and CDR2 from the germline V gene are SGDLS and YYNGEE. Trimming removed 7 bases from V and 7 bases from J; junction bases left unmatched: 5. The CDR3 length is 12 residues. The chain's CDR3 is CASADRGGGYTF. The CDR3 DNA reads TGTGCCAGCGCGGACAGGGGAGGTGGCTACACCTTC.

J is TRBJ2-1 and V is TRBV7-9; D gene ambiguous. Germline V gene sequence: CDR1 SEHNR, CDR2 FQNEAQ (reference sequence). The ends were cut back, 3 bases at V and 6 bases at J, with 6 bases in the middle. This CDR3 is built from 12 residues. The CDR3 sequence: CASSLGTNEQFF. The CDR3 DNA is TGTGCCAGCAGCTTGGGTACCAATGAGCAGTTCTTC.

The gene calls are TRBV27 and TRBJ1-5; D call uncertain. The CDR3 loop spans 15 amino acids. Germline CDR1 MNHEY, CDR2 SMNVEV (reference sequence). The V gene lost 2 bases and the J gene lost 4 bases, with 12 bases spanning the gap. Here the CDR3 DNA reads TGTGCCAGCAGTTTAGGGCCAGAACTTAATCAGCCCCAGCATTTT. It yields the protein CASSLGPELNQPQHF.

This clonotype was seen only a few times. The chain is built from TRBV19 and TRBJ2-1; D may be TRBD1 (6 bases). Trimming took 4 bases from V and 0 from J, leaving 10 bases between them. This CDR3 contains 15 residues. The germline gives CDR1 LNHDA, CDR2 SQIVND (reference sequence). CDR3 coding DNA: TGTGCCAGTAGTAACGGACAGAGCTCCTACAATGAGCAGTTCTTC. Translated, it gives CASSNGQSSYNEQFF.

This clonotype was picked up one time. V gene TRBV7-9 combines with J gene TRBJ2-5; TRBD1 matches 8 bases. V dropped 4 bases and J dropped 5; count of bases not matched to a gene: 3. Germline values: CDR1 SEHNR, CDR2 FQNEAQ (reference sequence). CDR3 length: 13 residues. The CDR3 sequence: CASSSTGVETQYF. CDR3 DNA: TGTGCCAGCAGCTCGACAGGGGTGGAGACCCAGTACTTC.

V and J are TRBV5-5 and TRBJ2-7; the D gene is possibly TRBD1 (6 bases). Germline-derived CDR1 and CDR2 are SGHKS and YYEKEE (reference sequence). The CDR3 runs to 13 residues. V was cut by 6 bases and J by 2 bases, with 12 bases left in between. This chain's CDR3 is CASIGQPTYEQYF. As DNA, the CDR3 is TGTGCCAGCATAGGACAGCCTACCTACGAGCAGTACTTC. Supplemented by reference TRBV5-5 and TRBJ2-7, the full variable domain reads DAGVTQSPTHLIKTRGQQVTLRCSPISGHKSVSWYQQVLGQGPQFIFQYYEKEERGRGNFPDRFSARQFPNYSSELNVNALLLGDSALYLCASIGQPTYEQYFGPGTRLTVT.

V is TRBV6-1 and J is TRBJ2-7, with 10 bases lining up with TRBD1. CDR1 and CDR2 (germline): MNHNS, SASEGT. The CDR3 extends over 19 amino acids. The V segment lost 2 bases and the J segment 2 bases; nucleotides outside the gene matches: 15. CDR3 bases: TGTGCCAGCAGTGAAAAAGGGCTTCAAAGGACAGGGGGAACCTACGAGCAGTACTTC. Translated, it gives CASSEKGLQRTGGTYEQYF.